This T cell receptor (beta chain) was retrieved from a study of CD8+CD57+ T cells in acquired aplastic anemia. Study summary: Sorted cells (CD4+ and CD8+) yielded DNA amounts that averaged roughly 3.5 ug. Overall study findings and caveats: CD8+ Simpson's diversity in patients was not significantly different from that in controls. The study identified roughly 29 CD8+ CDR3 sequences shared by patients and controls.

Notes on this clonotype: The antigen is unknown. One junction end does not reproduce the germline sequence, and a read error may be involved.

The CDR3 sequence is 15 residues long. Germline values: CDR1 SGHDT, CDR2 YYEEEE. Genomic DNA templated the TCR beta VDJ and CDR3 profiling. From the reads, TCRdb called clonotypes with MiXCR, one entry per CDR3 protein. The data show roughly 420,000 distinct CDR3 sequences, about 70% seen once. The source is a human donor in good health, serving as a control. The chain combines TRBV5-6 with TRBJ2-2; D is perhaps TRBD2 (6 bases). Source material: sorted CD4+, CD8+, or CD8+CD57+ T cells (not recorded which) from PBMCs. CDR3 loop: CASSRGTLITGELSF. The CDR3 DNA reads as TGTGCCAGCAGCCGCGGGACCTTGATCACCGGGGAGCTGTCTTTT.